A selection of T cell receptor beta chains follows, all from one sample in a study of shared T cell receptors in the human thymus. Sequencing used immunoSEQ multiplex PCR; TCRdb keeps in-frame clones, though not all of them. The sample contains under 450,000 clones, about 95% of which appear only once. Input material: thymocytes. These TCRs come from a human donor. Each CDR3 is given without its conserved first and last residue.

J,V,CDR3
TRBJ2-7,TRBV5-8,ASSLLGHITGGLYEQY
TRBJ2-1,TRBV7-9,ASSLGGGEQF
TRBJ2-4,TRBV13,ASSLVVREAEAKNIQY
TRBJ2-3,TRBV27,ASSFQVSEDPTDTQY
TRBJ2-7,TRBV4-1,ASSQVQQGAYEQY
TRBJ1-5,TRBV19,ASSVGQYSNQPQH
TRBJ2-7,TRBV2,ASSEGRDSSGSYEQY
TRBJ2-7,TRBV28,ASSPLGRDGNYEQY
TRBJ2-3,TRBV4-1,ASSQTSGDPSTDTQY
TRBJ1-4,TRBV18,ASSPRWGARRATNEKLF
TRBJ2-7,TRBV7-9,ASSLFPRTGFHEQY
TRBJ2-7,TRBV27,ASSYRGRSGSYEQY
TRBJ2-3,TRBV5-1,ASSLAGLLSADTQY
TRBJ2-7,TRBV19,ASSTDLGQVPYEQY
TRBJ1-5,TRBV9,ASSPGTGERQPQH
TRBJ2-7,TRBV28,ASSRRQGRYEQY
TRBJ1-2,TRBV6-6,ATPEWQNPPYGYT
TRBJ1-5,TRBV19,ASSIDFADRGLVSNQPQH
TRBJ1-5,TRBV6-1,ASSGRQGRVGNQPQH
TRBJ2-7,TRBV4-1,ASSHLSQTSGREGDEQY
TRBJ1-2,TRBV6-5,ASSYRNNYGYT